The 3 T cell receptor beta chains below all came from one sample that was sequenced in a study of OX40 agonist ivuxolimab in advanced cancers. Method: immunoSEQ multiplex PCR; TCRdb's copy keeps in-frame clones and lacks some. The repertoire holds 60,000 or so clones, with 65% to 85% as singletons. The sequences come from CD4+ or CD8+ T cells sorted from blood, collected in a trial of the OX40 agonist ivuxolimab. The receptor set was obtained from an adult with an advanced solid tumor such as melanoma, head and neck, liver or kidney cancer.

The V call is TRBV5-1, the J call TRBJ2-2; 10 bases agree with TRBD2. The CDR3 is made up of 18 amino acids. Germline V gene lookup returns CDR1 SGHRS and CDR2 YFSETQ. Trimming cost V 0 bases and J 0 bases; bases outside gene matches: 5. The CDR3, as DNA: TGCGCCAGCAGCTTGGTGTCCAGCGGGAGGGCGAACACCGGGGAGCTGTTTTTT. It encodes CASSLVSSGRANTGELFF. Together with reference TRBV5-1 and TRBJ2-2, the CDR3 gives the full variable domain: KAGVTQTPRYLIKTRGQQVTLSCSPISGHRSVSWYQQTPGQGLQFLFEYFSETQRNKGNFPGRFSGRQFSNSRSEMNVSTLELGDSALYLCASSLVSSGRANTGELFFGEGSRLTVL.

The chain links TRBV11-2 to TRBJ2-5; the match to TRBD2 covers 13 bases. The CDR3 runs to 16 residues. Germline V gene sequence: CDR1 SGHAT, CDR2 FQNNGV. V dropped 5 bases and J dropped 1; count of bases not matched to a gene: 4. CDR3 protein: CASSPTSGGSQETQYF. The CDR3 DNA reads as TGTGCCAGCAGCCCGACTAGCGGGGGGTCCCAAGAGACCCAGTACTTC.

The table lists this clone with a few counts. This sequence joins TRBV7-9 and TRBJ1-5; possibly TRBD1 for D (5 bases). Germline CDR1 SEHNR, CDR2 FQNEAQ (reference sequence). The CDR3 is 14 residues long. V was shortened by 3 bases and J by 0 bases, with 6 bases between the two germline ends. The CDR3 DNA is TGTGCCAGCAGCTTGGGGGATAGCAATCAGCCCCAGCATTTT. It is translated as CASSLGDSNQPQHF.